This T cell receptor beta chain was observed in a study of graft-versus-host responses after intestinal transplantation. As for the study in general: Induction with anti-thymocyte globulin, then tacrolimus and steroids for roughly three years, was given to all recipients.

Regarding this clone: No antigen is known for it.

Study-wide results and caveats: Patients who carried graft-donor T cell macrochimerism also had high graft-versus-host to host-versus-graft clonal ratios in their allografts. Recipient marrow held GvH clones, some first seen in ileum or blood. HvG clone declines early post-transplant were associated with peak circulating GvH levels.

Profiled with immunoSEQ multiplex PCR; TCRdb holds only in-frame clones, not every one. This sample has about 97,000 clones, with roughly nine tenths found just once. CDR1 and CDR2 from the germline V gene are MDHEN and SYDVKM. Trimming cost V 2 bases and J 4 bases, with 11 bases left between them. This CDR3 is 15 amino acids long. The source was unstimulated CD4+ T cells sorted from spleen or lymph node cells, collected before transplant. V and J are TRBV28 and TRBJ1-4, with a possible D match to TRBD1 (6 bases). The receptor was derived from a human donor who was the organ donor for an intestinal transplant. The CDR3 DNA reads as TGTGCCAGCAGTTTAAACAGGGCTATTAATGAAAAACTGTTTTTT. It yields the protein CASSLNRAINEKLFF.